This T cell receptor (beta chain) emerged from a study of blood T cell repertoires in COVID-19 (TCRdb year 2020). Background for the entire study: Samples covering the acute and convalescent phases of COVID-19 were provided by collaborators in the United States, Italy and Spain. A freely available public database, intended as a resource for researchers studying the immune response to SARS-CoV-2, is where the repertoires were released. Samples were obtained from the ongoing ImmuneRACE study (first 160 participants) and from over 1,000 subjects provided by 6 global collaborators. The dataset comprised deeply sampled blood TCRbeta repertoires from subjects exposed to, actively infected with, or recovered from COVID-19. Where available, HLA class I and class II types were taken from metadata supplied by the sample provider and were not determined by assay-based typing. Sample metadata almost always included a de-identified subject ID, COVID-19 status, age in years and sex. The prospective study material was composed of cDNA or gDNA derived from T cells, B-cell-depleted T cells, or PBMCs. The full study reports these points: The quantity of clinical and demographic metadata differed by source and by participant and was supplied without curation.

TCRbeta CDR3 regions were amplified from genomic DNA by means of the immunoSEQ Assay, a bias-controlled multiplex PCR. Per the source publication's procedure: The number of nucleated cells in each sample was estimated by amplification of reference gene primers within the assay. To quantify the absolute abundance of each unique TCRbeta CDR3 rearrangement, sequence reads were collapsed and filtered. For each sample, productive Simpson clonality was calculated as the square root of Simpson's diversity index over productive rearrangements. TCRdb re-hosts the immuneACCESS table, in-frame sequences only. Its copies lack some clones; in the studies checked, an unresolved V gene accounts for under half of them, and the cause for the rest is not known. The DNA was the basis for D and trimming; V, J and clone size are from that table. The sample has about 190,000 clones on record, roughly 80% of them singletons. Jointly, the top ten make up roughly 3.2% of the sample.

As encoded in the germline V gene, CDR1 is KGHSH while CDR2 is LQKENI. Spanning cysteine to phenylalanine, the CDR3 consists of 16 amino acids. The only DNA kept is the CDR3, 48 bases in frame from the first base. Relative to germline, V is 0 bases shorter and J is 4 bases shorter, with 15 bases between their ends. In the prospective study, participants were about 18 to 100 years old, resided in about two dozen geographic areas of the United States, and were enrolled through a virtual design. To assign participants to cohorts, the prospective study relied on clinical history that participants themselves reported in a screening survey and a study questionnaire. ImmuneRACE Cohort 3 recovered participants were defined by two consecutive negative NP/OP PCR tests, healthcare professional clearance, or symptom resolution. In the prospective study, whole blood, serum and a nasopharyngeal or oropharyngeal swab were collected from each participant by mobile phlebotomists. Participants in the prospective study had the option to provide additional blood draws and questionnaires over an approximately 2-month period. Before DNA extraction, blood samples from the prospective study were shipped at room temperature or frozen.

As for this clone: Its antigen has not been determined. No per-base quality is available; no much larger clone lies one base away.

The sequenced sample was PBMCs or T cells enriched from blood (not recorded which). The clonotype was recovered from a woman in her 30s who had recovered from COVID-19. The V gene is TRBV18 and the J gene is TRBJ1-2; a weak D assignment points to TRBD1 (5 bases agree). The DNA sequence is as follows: TGTGCCAGCTCACCACCGGGGACCCCGGGAGGCTATGGCTACACCTTC. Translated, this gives CASSPPGTPGGYGYTF.